This T cell receptor (beta chain) comes out of a study of cytomegalovirus exposure and HLA in healthy donors. Study-level points and caveats: According to the study, about 180 TCR beta chains were cytomegalovirus-associated. Subsequent analysis found a tendency for first-cohort TCR clusters to co-occur within the 120 or so validation repertoires.

Sequenced by immunoSEQ multiplex PCR; TCRdb stores in-frame clones only, minus some. The sample consists of 250,000 to 400,000 clones, 88% of them appearing once. The V gene end was trimmed by 3 bases and the J gene end by 7 bases; junction bases not matched to a gene: 15. This CDR3 region has 17 residues. Germline values: CDR1 SGDLS, CDR2 YYNGEE. On this clone: What it binds is unknown.

The sequenced sample consisted of PBMCs. The chain is built from TRBV9 and TRBJ2-3; 9 nucleotides agree with TRBD2. This sequence was found in a man aged 25 to 40 in good health and CMV-seronegative. The CDR3 DNA follows: TGTGCCAGCAGCGACGGCTACGTGAGCGGGGGGCCCTATACGCAGTATTTT. This gives the protein CASSDGYVSGGPYTQYF.